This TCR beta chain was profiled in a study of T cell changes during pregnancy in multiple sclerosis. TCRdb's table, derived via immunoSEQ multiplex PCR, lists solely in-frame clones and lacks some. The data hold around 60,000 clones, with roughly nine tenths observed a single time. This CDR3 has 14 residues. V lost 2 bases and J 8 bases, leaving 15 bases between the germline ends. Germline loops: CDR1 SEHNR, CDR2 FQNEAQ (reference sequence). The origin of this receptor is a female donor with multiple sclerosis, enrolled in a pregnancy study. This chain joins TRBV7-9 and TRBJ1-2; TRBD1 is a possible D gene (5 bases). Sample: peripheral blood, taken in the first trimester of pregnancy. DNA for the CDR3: TGTGCCAGCAGCTTACTTATCGACCCAGGGGGCTACACCTTC. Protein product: CASSLLIDPGGYTF.